This TCR beta chain comes out of a study of OX40 agonist ivuxolimab in advanced cancers. On the study more broadly: Hepatocellular carcinoma, melanoma, renal cell or head and neck cancer was diagnosed in the dose-escalation patients. Averaging 60 years in age, with a range of about 23 to 85, the cohort was 82.7% male. Study results and limitations: At 0.1 to 3.0 mg/kg, CD4+ and CD8+ blood T cells expanded clonally by week 6. Relative to CD4+ cells, CD8+ T cells on average had more expanded clones.

In regard to this clone: Its antigen is not known.

TCRdb's table, derived via immunoSEQ multiplex PCR, lists solely in-frame clones and lacks some. The sample comprises 60,000 to 75,000 clones, 80% of which are singletons, and approximately 1.2% rests with the top ten. The V and J ends lost 5 bases and 8 bases respectively, with 16 bases between them. The CDR3 totals 15 residues. Germline lookup yields CDR1 SGHAT and CDR2 FQNNGV. The genes are TRBV11-2 and TRBJ1-6, with D possibly TRBD1 on 6 matching bases. Sequenced here: CD4+ or CD8+ T cells sorted from blood, sampled in a trial of the OX40 agonist ivuxolimab. This receptor was identified in an adult with an advanced solid tumor such as melanoma, head and neck, liver or kidney cancer. As DNA, the CDR3 is TGTGCCAGCAGCCTCGTCATCGGGGGCTATTCACCCCTCCACTTT. It encodes CASSLVIGGYSPLHF. Together with reference TRBV11-2 and TRBJ1-6, the CDR3 gives the full variable domain: EAGVAQSPRYKIIEKRQSVAFWCNPISGHATLYWYQQILGQGPKLLIQFQNNGVVDDSQLPKDRFSAERLKGVDSTLKIQPAKLEDSAVYLCASSLVIGGYSPLHFGNGTRLTVT.